A single sample is the source of the 7 T cell receptor beta chains below, sequenced in a study of blood T cell repertoires in COVID-19. The assay was immunoSEQ multiplex PCR, and TCRdb's table has in-frame clones only and misses some. The top ten hold 1.5% of the sample, which has a few hundred thousand clones, 84% seen once. Sequenced: peripheral blood. These receptors all come from a woman aged 40 to 50 who had recovered from COVID-19.

CDR3 nucleotide sequence: TGCGCCAGCACCCCCACGCCGGGACAGGGGGCTAAAGAGACCCAGTACTTC. This encodes CASTPTPGQGAKETQYF. This sequence joins TRBV5-1 and TRBJ2-5, with 12 bases identical to TRBD1. The V segment lost 6 bases and the J segment 3 bases; nucleotides outside the gene matches: 12. Germline lookup yields CDR1 SGHRS and CDR2 YFSETQ. The CDR3 totals 17 residues.

This rearrangement joins TRBV5-1 to TRBJ2-1; D ambiguous. Trimming removed 7 bases from V and 0 bases from J, with 11 bases in between. The CDR3 runs to 14 residues. Germline CDR1 SGHRS, CDR2 YFSETQ. The CDR3, as DNA: TGCGCCAGCGGCATCGCTGACTCCTACAATGAGCAGTTCTTC. The encoded protein is CASGIADSYNEQFF.

The chain carries TRBV5-5 and TRBJ1-1; D perhaps matches TRBD1 (5 bases). Per germline, CDR1 SGHKS and CDR2 YYEKEE (reference sequence). This CDR3 region has 13 residues. V lost 2 bases and J lost 5, with 10 bases in between. CDR3 loop: CASSLGGVTEAFF. The CDR3 bases are TGTGCCAGCAGCTTAGGAGGGGTTACTGAAGCTTTCTTT.

The chain carries TRBV18 and TRBJ2-1, with 9 bases identical to TRBD1. The CDR3 consists of 15 residues. Per the germline V gene, CDR1 is KGHSH and CDR2 is LQKENI. V lost 3 bases, J lost 6 bases, and 6 bases stayed unmatched. CDR3 coding DNA: TGTGCCAGCTCACCCGGGACAGGGAATACCAATGAGCAGTTCTTC. Encoded protein: CASSPGTGNTNEQFF.

This chain connects TRBV11-2 to TRBJ2-2; a possible D gene is TRBD1 (5 bases). Germline V gene data show CDR1 as SGHAT and CDR2 as FQNNGV. The CDR3 has 15 amino acids. Trimming removed 2 bases from V and 3 bases from J, with 10 bases in between. In DNA, the CDR3 is TGTGCCAGCAGCTTATCCAGGGCGGACACCGGGGAGCTGTTTTTT. This translates into CASSLSRADTGELFF.

V gene TRBV2 combines with J gene TRBJ1-2; possibly TRBD1 for D (5 bases). The germline V gene encodes CDR1 SNHLY and CDR2 FYNNEI. V was clipped by 5 bases and J by 4 bases, with 8 bases between them. The CDR3 loop spans 12 amino acids. CDR3 bases: TGTGCCAGCAGTTCAGGGATCTATGGCTACACCTTC. Translating it yields CASSSGIYGYTF.

V is TRBV10-3 and J is TRBJ2-2; D might be TRBD1 (6 bases). Germline assignment: CDR1 ENHRY and CDR2 SYGVKD. The CDR3 has 15 amino acids. V was cut by 4 bases and J by 0 bases, with 9 bases left in between. CDR3 DNA: TGTGCCATCAGTGGGACAGCCGCGAACACCGGGGAGCTGTTTTTT. This encodes CAISGTAANTGELFF.